Each of the 25 T cell receptor beta chains below was sequenced from the same sample in a study of T cell changes during pregnancy in multiple sclerosis. Data came from immunoSEQ multiplex PCR; TCRdb stores just in-frame clones and leaves some out. The sample includes some 50,000 clones, roughly nine tenths of them seen just once. The sequenced sample was CD4+ T cells from peripheral blood mononuclear cells, obtained in the second trimester of pregnancy. These receptors all come from a female donor with multiple sclerosis, enrolled in a pregnancy study.

J is TRBJ2-7 and V is TRBV9; a weak D match, TRBD2 (6 bases). CDR1 is SGDLS, CDR2 YYNGEE, per germline. The CDR3 is 14 amino acids. Trimming stripped 2 bases from V and 2 bases from J, with 11 bases between. CDR3 in amino acids: CASSVGTEPYEQYF. CDR3 coding DNA: TGTGCCAGCAGCGTTGGGACTGAGCCCTACGAGCAGTACTTC.

The V call is TRBV2, the J call TRBJ1-1; D might be TRBD1 (6 bases). V shed 2 bases and J shed 1 base, with 14 bases lying between them. This CDR3 contains 16 residues. Looked up from germline, CDR1 is SNHLY and CDR2 is FYNNEI. The CDR3 is CASSEWGQGTNTEAFF. The CDR3 DNA reads TGTGCCAGCAGTGAATGGGGGCAAGGGACGAACACTGAAGCTTTCTTT.

The chain couples TRBV14 to TRBJ2-1; 8 positions agree with TRBD2. The CDR3 sequence is 15 residues long. V gave up 2 bases and J gave up 4 bases; unmatched junction bases: 4. CDR1 is SGHDN, CDR2 FVKESK, per germline. Here the CDR3 reads CASSQLAGTYNEQFF. In DNA form, the CDR3 reads TGTGCCAGCAGCCAACTAGCGGGCACTTACAATGAGCAGTTCTTC. Using reference TRBV14 and TRBJ2-1 for the parts outside the CDR3, the full variable domain is EAGVTQFPSHSVIEKGQTVTLRCDPISGHDNLYWYRRVMGKEIKFLLHFVKESKQDESGMPNNRFLAERTGGTYSTLKVQPAELEDSGVYFCASSQLAGTYNEQFFGPGTRLTVL.

This clone has just one count. The CDR3 loop reads CASSDPTPLGGSEKLFF. The CDR3 DNA is TGTGCCAGCAGCGACCCAACGCCATTGGGGGGAAGTGAAAAACTGTTTTTT. This sequence joins TRBV2 and TRBJ1-4; weak D call: TRBD1 (5 bases). The CDR3 runs 17 residues. Trimming took 6 bases from V and 7 from J, leaving 24 bases between them. Germline-derived CDR1 and CDR2 are SNHLY and FYNNEI.

The rearrangement joins TRBV9 to TRBJ1-1, with D possibly TRBD1 on 6 matching bases. Trimming removed 0 bases from V and 1 base from J, with 13 bases in between. The CDR3 runs 16 residues. CDR1 is SGDLS, CDR2 YYNGEE, per germline. CDR3 loop: CASSVVVGGGNTEAFF. CDR3 in DNA: TGTGCCAGCAGCGTAGTTGTAGGGGGGGGGAACACTGAAGCTTTCTTT.

The genes are TRBV5-1 and TRBJ2-5; TRBD2 matches at 15 bases. This CDR3 has 16 amino acids. Germline trimming cut 4 bases from V and 5 bases from J; bases unmatched to any gene: 6. Germline CDR1 and CDR2: SGHRS and YFSETQ. The CDR3 reads CASSAGLAGGRETQYF. The CDR3 bases are TGCGCCAGCAGCGCCGGACTAGCGGGGGGGCGGGAGACCCAGTACTTC.

The chain employs TRBV18 and TRBJ2-7, with D possibly matching TRBD2 (5 bases). Trimming stripped 0 bases from V and 6 bases from J, with 15 bases between. This CDR3 comprises 15 residues. The germline gives CDR1 KGHSH, CDR2 LQKENI. CDR3 residues: CASSPPVGRGGEQYF. The CDR3, as DNA: TGTGCCAGCTCACCACCGGTGGGCCGGGGTGGCGAGCAGTACTTC.

This clone was recorded a few times. This chain connects TRBV28 to TRBJ1-1; D is perhaps TRBD1 (6 bases). The germline V gene encodes CDR1 MDHEN and CDR2 SYDVKM. V lost 4 bases and J 4 bases, leaving 10 bases between the germline ends. This CDR3 region has 13 residues. The CDR3 region is CASSSGHITEAFF. The CDR3 coding sequence is TGTGCCAGCAGTTCGGGACACATCACTGAAGCTTTCTTT.

V usage is TRBV5-4 and J usage is TRBJ2-5; 8 positions match TRBD2. This CDR3 has 17 amino acids. The germline V gene encodes CDR1 SGHNT and CDR2 YYREEE (reference sequence). Germline trimming cut 4 bases from V and 4 bases from J; bases unmatched to any gene: 15. CDR3 DNA: TGTGCCAGCAGCCCCCGTAGGGCGGGAGGAGGGGGAGAGACCCAGTACTTC. Its protein product is CASSPRRAGGGGETQYF.

This clone has only one observation. V and J are TRBV19 and TRBJ1-1; a possible D gene is TRBD1 (6 bases). V lost 3 bases to trimming and J lost 4 bases, with 9 bases between them. Germline CDR1 LNHDA, CDR2 SQIVND (reference sequence). The CDR3 covers 13 residues. CDR3 coding DNA: TGTGCCAGTAGTATTAGGGGGAGCACTGAAGCTTTCTTT. It encodes CASSIRGSTEAFF.

The rearrangement joins TRBV5-1 to TRBJ2-1; 9 positions match TRBD2. This CDR3 comprises 17 residues. V shed 2 bases, J shed 0 bases, and the junction held 6 bases outside the gene matches. The V gene's germline CDR1 is SGHRS and CDR2 YFSETQ. The CDR3: CASSLSLSGSSYNEQFF. The CDR3 DNA sequence: TGCGCCAGCAGCTTATCCCTTAGCGGGAGCTCCTACAATGAGCAGTTCTTC.

This chain connects TRBV11-3 to TRBJ1-3; perhaps TRBD1 as D (5 bases). This CDR3 has 14 residues. The germline CDR1 and CDR2 sequences are SGHNT and YENEEA. V lost 5 bases to trimming and J lost 2 bases, with 10 bases between them. This CDR3 is CASSVAGTGNTIYF. CDR3 bases: TGTGCCAGCAGCGTTGCAGGGACTGGAAACACCATATATTTT.

V gene TRBV6-5 combines with J gene TRBJ2-1; D is unclear. Germline V lookup: CDR1 MNHEY, CDR2 SVGAGI. V was cut by 5 bases and J by 7 bases, with 15 bases left in between. CDR3 length: 14 residues. CDR3 amino acids: CASSVTQSPNEQFF. For the CDR3, the DNA is TGTGCCAGCAGTGTTACTCAATCACCAAATGAGCAGTTCTTC.

The V gene is TRBV28, the J gene TRBJ2-7; 9 bases agree with TRBD2. Per germline, CDR1 MDHEN and CDR2 SYDVKM. The CDR3 spans 17 residues. V dropped 7 bases and J dropped 4; count of bases not matched to a gene: 17. The DNA for the CDR3 is TGTGCCAGCAACTATGGGCCCCCCGGGACTAGCCTGTACGAGCAGTACTTC. Translated: CASNYGPPGTSLYEQYF.

The V call is TRBV7-2, the J call TRBJ2-1; 8 bases line up with TRBD1. Losses at the gene ends were 5 bases for V and 7 bases for J; bases not matched to a gene: 10. This CDR3 contains 15 residues. Germline V CDR1 and CDR2: SGHTA, FQGNSA. In DNA form, the CDR3 reads TGTGCCAGCAGCCTCGATGGACAGGGTCGGAATGAGCAGTTCTTC. Translation: CASSLDGQGRNEQFF.

The CDR3 spells CASSLFPGNTEAFF. DNA for the CDR3: TGTGCCAGCAGTTTATTCCCCGGGAACACTGAAGCTTTCTTT. The rearrangement links TRBV27 to TRBJ1-1; no clear D. CDR3 length equals 14 residues. The V end lost 1 base, the J end lost 1 base, and 7 bases lay between the germline ends. The germline V gene has CDR1 MNHEY and CDR2 SMNVEV (reference sequence).

The chain employs TRBV5-1 and TRBJ2-7; 12 nucleotides line up with TRBD1. V dropped 1 base and J dropped 7; count of bases not matched to a gene: 6. Germline V gene data show CDR1 as SGHRS and CDR2 as YFSETQ. The CDR3 totals 15 residues. The CDR3 protein is CASSLPGQGAGEQYF. CDR3 bases: TGCGCCAGCAGCTTGCCGGGACAGGGGGCTGGGGAGCAGTACTTC.

The chain employs TRBV27 and TRBJ1-2; 8 nucleotides line up with TRBD1. The CDR3 loop spans 14 amino acids. J lost 7 bases, V lost 6 bases, and 10 bases had no gene match. Germline values: CDR1 MNHEY, CDR2 SMNVEV (reference sequence). The CDR3 bases are TGTGCCAGCAGGGCACAGGGGGGGTCCCCTGGCTACACCTTC. It specifies CASRAQGGSPGYTF.

Written as DNA, the CDR3 is TGTGCCAGCAGTCCCAGACAGCTAATGAACACTGAAGCTTTCTTT. Its translation is CASSPRQLMNTEAFF. The chain joins TRBV27 to TRBJ1-1, with D tentatively TRBD1 (5 bases). V was clipped by 5 bases and J by 0 bases, with 13 bases between them. The CDR3 covers 15 residues. Germline loops: CDR1 MNHEY, CDR2 SMNVEV (reference sequence).

The V gene is TRBV30, the J gene TRBJ2-1; D possibly corresponds to TRBD1 (6 bases). This CDR3 comprises 11 residues. Trimming took off 8 bases at V and 8 bases at J, with 13 bases between the two ends. Germline V gives CDR1 GTSNPN, CDR2 SVGIG (reference sequence). The CDR3: CATGRGYEQFF. In DNA form, the CDR3 reads TGTGCCACCGGCAGGGGCTATGAGCAGTTCTTC.

This sequence joins TRBV18 and TRBJ2-7; TRBD2 agrees at 16 bases. This CDR3 spans 18 amino acids. The V and J ends lost 3 bases and 1 base, in that order; junction bases with no gene match: 6. Germline CDR1 reads KGHSH; CDR2 reads LQKENI. The CDR3 nucleotides read TGTGCCAGCTCACCCTCCCCGGGACTAGCGGGGGGGTCCTACGAGCAGTACTTC. Protein sequence: CASSPSPGLAGGSYEQYF. The full variable domain, in which reference TRBV18 and TRBJ2-7 provide the parts outside the CDR3, is NAGVMQNPRHLVRRRGQEARLRCSPMKGHSHVYWYRQLPEEGLKFMVYLQKENIIDESGMPKERFSAEFPKEGPSILRIQQVVRGDSAAYFCASSPSPGLAGGSYEQYFGPGTRLTVT.

CDR3 bases: TGTGCCAGCAGTCGGCGACAGAACTTCATGAACACTGAAGCTTTCTTT. Its translation is CASSRRQNFMNTEAFF. The chain recombines TRBV27 with TRBJ1-1, with a weak D call TRBD1 (5 bases). The CDR3 runs 16 residues. Germline assignment: CDR1 MNHEY and CDR2 SMNVEV (reference sequence). The ends were cut back, 5 bases at V and 0 bases at J, with 16 bases in the middle.

V gene TRBV5-4 combines with J gene TRBJ2-7, with a tentative D call TRBD1 (6 bases). The germline V gene encodes CDR1 SGHNT and CDR2 YYREEE (reference sequence). Trimming took 0 bases from V and 2 from J, leaving 15 bases between them. The CDR3 has 16 residues. This chain's CDR3 is CASSLDLRDTPYEQYF. CDR3 nucleotides: TGTGCCAGCAGCTTGGACCTCCGGGACACTCCCTACGAGCAGTACTTC.

In its sample, this clone was seen a few times. The rearrangement links TRBV11-2 to TRBJ1-1; no firm D call. This CDR3 has 15 residues. CDR1 and CDR2 (germline): SGHAT, FQNNGV. The V and J ends lost 0 bases and 3 bases respectively, with 11 bases between them. CDR3 loop: CASSLDGGSDTEAFF. CDR3 in DNA: TGTGCCAGCAGCTTAGATGGAGGGTCAGACACTGAAGCTTTCTTT.

In this sample, this clone turned up a few times. The rearrangement uses TRBV5-1 and TRBJ1-1; D is possibly TRBD1 (6 bases). The ends were cut back, 3 bases at V and 1 base at J, with 10 bases in the middle. Germline V gene lookup returns CDR1 SGHRS and CDR2 YFSETQ. The CDR3 runs to 14 residues. CDR3 bases: TGCGCCAGCAGCTACGTACAGGGGAACACTGAAGCTTTCTTT. This codes for CASSYVQGNTEAFF.